Shown below are 30 T cell receptor beta chains from a single sample sequenced in a study of T cells after yellow fever vaccination. TCRdb re-called the 5' RACE reads with MiXCR, one entry per CDR3 protein. Of around 310,000 distinct CDR3 sequences in the sample, approximately 4% were seen once. The material was PBMCs, obtained 15 days after the yellow fever booster vaccination. The receptor source for this set is a man aged 18-30 years who received the YFV17D yellow fever vaccine.

The chain couples TRBV7-2 to TRBJ2-7; D is possibly TRBD2 (7 bases). The germline gives CDR1 SGHTA, CDR2 FQGNSA. CDR3 size: 15 residues. V was pared by 4 bases and J by 2 bases, with 15 bases between. CDR3 amino acids: CASSYLGGGAYEQYV. The CDR3, as DNA: TGTGCCAGCAGCTACCTAGGGGGAGGGGCCTACGAGCAGTACGTC.

The chain joins TRBV5-1 to TRBJ1-3; no clear D gene. CDR3 length: 15 residues. Germline-derived CDR1 and CDR2 are SGHRS and YFSETQ. Trimming pared 1 base from V and 0 bases from J, leaving 8 bases between. CDR3 sequence: CASSLPDPSGNTIYF. CDR3 DNA: TGCGCCAGCAGCTTGCCTGACCCCTCTGGAAACACCATATATTTT.

In its sample, this clonotype was seen many times. J is TRBJ1-5 and V is TRBV7-4; D remains unclear. CDR1 and CDR2 from the germline V gene are SGHVT and SQSDAQ. V was trimmed by 5 bases and J by 11 bases, leaving 10 bases between them. The CDR3 has 11 amino acids. The CDR3 spells CASSPNRAQHF. CDR3 bases: TGTGCCAGCAGCCCTAATAGGGCCCAGCATTTT.

In regard to this clonotype: A read error may explain this, as a much larger clone is one base away. The J gene is TRBJ1-1, the V gene TRBV5-1; the match to TRBD1 covers 9 bases. Germline V lookup: CDR1 SGHRS, CDR2 YFSETQ. This CDR3 is built from 15 residues. With 4 bases clipped from V and 4 bases from J, the junction kept 8 bases outside the gene matches. CDR3 DNA: TGCGCCAGCAGCCCGATGACAGGGGGGATCACTGAAGCTTTCTTT. This encodes CASSPMTGGITEAFF.

The chain combines TRBV20-1 with TRBJ1-5; D may be TRBD1 (6 bases). CDR3 size: 15 residues. V was trimmed by 4 bases and J by 2 bases, leaving 15 bases between them. Germline loops: CDR1 DFQATT, CDR2 SNEGSKA (reference sequence). CDR3 region: CSAIGGGLGNQPQHF. Here the CDR3 DNA reads TGCAGTGCTATAGGTGGGGGCCTGGGCAATCAGCCCCAGCATTTT.

This clonotype was found a few times. The V gene is TRBV20-1, the J gene TRBJ2-3; TRBD2 aligns across 9 bases. After removal of 6 bases from V and 4 bases from J, the junction contained 8 bases not matched to a gene. Germline V CDR1 and CDR2: DFQATT, SNEGSKA (reference sequence). The CDR3 totals 14 residues. DNA of the CDR3: TGCAGTGCGGCGAGCGGGGGGAGGGCAGATACGCAGTATTTT. This gives the protein CSAASGGRADTQYF.

The rearrangement links TRBV11-2 to TRBJ2-1, with 8 bases fitting TRBD1. From germline, CDR1 is SGHAT and CDR2 FQNNGV. This CDR3 is built from 15 residues. The V and J ends lost 2 bases and 5 bases, in that order; junction bases with no gene match: 5. The CDR3 is CASSLSGTGDNEQFF. The CDR3 DNA reads TGTGCCAGCAGCTTATCCGGGACAGGAGACAATGAGCAGTTCTTC.

In this sample, this clonotype turned up many times. CDR3 coding DNA: TGTGCCAGCAGCCAAGGCTCGGGTGGTAACTATGGCTACACCTTC. Translating it yields CASSQGSGGNYGYTF. The V gene is TRBV3-1, the J gene TRBJ1-2; unclear D gene. This CDR3 region has 15 residues. The V gene's germline CDR1 is LGHDT and CDR2 YNNKEL (reference sequence). V was clipped by 1 base and J by 1 base, with 10 bases between them.

This clonotype was seen many times. The genes are TRBV7-6 and TRBJ2-7; 7 bases are a match to TRBD1. V was pared by 1 base and J by 0 bases, with 9 bases of the junction left unmatched. The CDR3 extends over 17 amino acids. Germline V gives CDR1 SGHVS, CDR2 FNYEAQ. The CDR3 is CASSLVPPGGGSYEQYF. For the CDR3, the DNA is TGTGCCAGCAGCTTAGTCCCCCCAGGGGGTGGCTCCTACGAGCAGTACTTC.

The rearrangement links TRBV15 to TRBJ1-2; D might be TRBD1 (5 bases). V shed 3 bases and J shed 4 bases, with 6 bases lying between them. Germline V CDR1 and CDR2: LNHNV, YYDKDF (reference sequence). This CDR3 contains 12 residues. CDR3 protein: CATSSQGYGYTF. The CDR3 DNA reads as TGTGCCACCAGCAGTCAGGGCTATGGCTACACCTTC.

This clonotype has at least ten counts. The V and J genes are TRBV6-5 and TRBJ2-3; 7 bases are shared with TRBD1. Trimming removed 0 bases from V and 1 base from J; junction bases left unmatched: 1. The CDR3 is made up of 15 amino acids. The V gene's germline CDR1 is MNHEY and CDR2 SVGAGI. CDR3 in DNA: TGTGCCAGCAGTTACTCTCAGGGGGGCACAGATACGCAGTATTTT. Translating gives CASSYSQGGTDTQYF.

This clonotype occurred many times. This chain links TRBV6-1 with TRBJ2-1; D assignment may be TRBD1 or TRBD2 (5 bases each). The CDR3 has 12 amino acids. Germline V gives CDR1 MNHNS, CDR2 SASEGT. The germline V and J ends were trimmed by 10 bases and 7 bases, with 14 bases remaining between them. In DNA, the CDR3 is TGTGCCACTGAGAGGGGTATGAATGAGCAGTTCTTC. Its translation is CATERGMNEQFF.

This clonotype was seen only a few times. J is TRBJ2-1 and V is TRBV3-1, with 7 bases aligning to TRBD2. This CDR3 has 15 amino acids. CDR1 LGHDT and CDR2 YNNKEL come from the germline V gene (reference sequence). With 7 bases clipped from V and 1 base from J, the junction kept 7 bases outside the gene matches. The chain's CDR3 is CASTSAGRSYNEQFF. The CDR3 DNA is TGTGCCAGCACCTCAGCGGGGAGGTCCTACAATGAGCAGTTCTTC.

A few counts support this clonotype. This chain connects TRBV7-9 to TRBJ2-3; no clear D. Germline CDR1 reads SEHNR; CDR2 reads FQNEAQ (reference sequence). V was clipped by 3 bases and J by 0 bases, with 10 bases between them. This CDR3 has 15 residues. The CDR3 reads CASSFRSPSTDTQYF. In DNA, the CDR3 is TGTGCCAGCAGCTTTCGGAGTCCTAGCACAGATACGCAGTATTTT.

This clonotype has a handful of counts. The chain joins TRBV3-1 to TRBJ1-5; 8 bases align to TRBD1. The CDR3 runs to 14 residues. Germline V gene data show CDR1 as LGHDT and CDR2 as YNNKEL (reference sequence). Trimming at V came to 5 bases and at J to 7 bases, leaving 7 bases not matched to a gene. The CDR3 is CASSEDRAGQPQHF. The DNA for the CDR3 is TGTGCCAGCAGCGAGGACAGGGCCGGGCAGCCCCAGCATTTT.

The CDR3 protein is CASTRRGFSDTQYF. In DNA form, the CDR3 reads TGTGCCAGCACCAGAAGGGGGTTTTCAGATACGCAGTATTTT. V is TRBV12-3 or TRBV12-4 and J is TRBJ2-3; D perhaps matches TRBD1 (6 bases). CDR3 length: 14 residues. With 7 bases removed from V and 4 bases from J, the gap between germline ends came to 15 bases.

Ten or more counts support this clonotype. This chain connects TRBV20-1 to TRBJ2-5, with D unclear. Germline-derived CDR1 and CDR2 are DFQATT and SNEGSKA (reference sequence). CDR3 size: 13 residues. V was shortened by 0 bases and J by 8 bases, with 13 bases between the two germline ends. This CDR3 reads CSARDPEWSTQYF. In nucleotides, the CDR3 is TGCAGTGCTAGAGACCCTGAATGGTCAACCCAGTACTTC.

This clonotype was recorded at least ten times. This rearrangement joins TRBV7-3 to TRBJ2-1; 13 bases align to TRBD2. Losses at the gene ends were 5 bases for V and 2 bases for J; bases not matched to a gene: 0. The germline V gene has CDR1 SGHTA and CDR2 FQGTGA. The CDR3 spans 15 residues. CDR3 sequence (DNA): TGTGCCAGCAGCGGGACTAGCGGGGCCTACAATGAGCAGTTCTTC. Amino acid sequence: CASSGTSGAYNEQFF.

The gene calls are TRBV3-2 and TRBJ2-7; TRBD1 is the table's D call, not checked against the DNA. TRBV3-2 is listed as a pseudogene. CDR3 length: 19 residues. The CDR3 DNA follows: TGTGCCAGCAGCCTCCGGGACAGGGCCTCCGGACTGTCCTCCTACGAGCAGTACTTC. Protein: CASSLRDRASGLSSYEQYF.

This clonotype was seen at least ten times. V and J are TRBV9 and TRBJ1-1; D might be TRBD1 (6 bases). The germline CDR1 and CDR2 sequences are SGDLS and YYNGEE. The CDR3 covers 15 residues. The V end lost 0 bases, the J end lost 1 base, and 10 bases lay between the germline ends. CDR3 residues: CASSVGGGSNTEAFF. The DNA of the CDR3 is TGTGCCAGCAGCGTAGGCGGGGGCTCGAACACTGAAGCTTTCTTT. The full variable domain, with the rest looked up from reference TRBV9 and TRBJ1-1, is DSGVTQTPKHLITATGQRVTLRCSPRSGDLSVYWYQQSLDQGLQFLIQYYNGEERAKGNILERFSAQQFPDLHSELNLSSLELGDSALYFCASSVGGGSNTEAFFGQGTRLTVV.

The table lists this clonotype with many counts. This chain connects TRBV5-1 to TRBJ1-1; D possibly corresponds to TRBD1 (5 bases). Germline assignment: CDR1 SGHRS and CDR2 YFSETQ. Trimming removed 3 bases from V and 0 bases from J, with 12 bases in between. There are 15 residues in the CDR3. This CDR3 reads CASSSRTSMNTEAFF. The CDR3 DNA sequence: TGCGCCAGCAGCTCTCGGACATCCATGAACACTGAAGCTTTCTTT.

Written as DNA, the CDR3 is TGTGCCAGCAGCGTAGCTCCCGGGGAGCTGTTTTTT. This sequence encodes CASSVAPGELFF. The chain recombines TRBV9 with TRBJ2-2; D not resolved. The germline V gene has CDR1 SGDLS and CDR2 YYNGEE. The V gene lost 0 bases and the J gene lost 6 bases, with 3 bases spanning the gap. This CDR3 contains 12 residues.

This clonotype was seen only a few times. The chain combines TRBV2 with TRBJ2-7; D may be TRBD1 (6 bases). The CDR3 spans 14 residues. Germline-derived CDR1 and CDR2 are SNHLY and FYNNEI. V was shortened by 7 bases and J by 4 bases, with 17 bases between the two germline ends. CDR3 sequence reads: CASTITGFSYEQYF. The CDR3 DNA follows: TGTGCCAGCACTATTACAGGGTTCTCTTACGAGCAGTACTTC.

This chain joins TRBV27 and TRBJ1-5; 8 bases align to TRBD1. The V gene end was trimmed by 8 bases and the J gene end by 1 base; junction bases not matched to a gene: 4. CDR1 and CDR2 from the germline V gene are MNHEY and SMNVEV (reference sequence). The CDR3 is made up of 14 amino acids. The CDR3 DNA reads as TGTGCCAGCGGGACAGGCTTCAGCAATCAGCCCCAGCATTTT. Amino acids: CASGTGFSNQPQHF.

There are many counts of this clonotype. The chain joins TRBV2 to TRBJ1-2; tentative D call: TRBD1 (6 bases). The germline CDR1 and CDR2 sequences are SNHLY and FYNNEI. V shed 2 bases and J shed 4 bases, with 14 bases lying between them. This CDR3 is 15 amino acids long. The CDR3 loop reads CASSEFKGHPYGYTF. As DNA, the CDR3 is TGTGCCAGCAGTGAATTTAAGGGACACCCCTATGGCTACACCTTC.

The chain combines TRBV11-2 with TRBJ2-3; TRBD2 agrees at 14 bases. Trimming at V came to 4 bases and at J to 8 bases, leaving 5 bases not matched to a gene. The CDR3 consists of 15 residues. Germline lookup yields CDR1 SGHAT and CDR2 FQNNGV. CDR3 protein: CASSSGLAGAFTQYF. CDR3 DNA sequence: TGTGCCAGCAGCTCGGGACTAGCGGGGGCCTTTACGCAGTATTTT.

This clonotype appeared many times. V is TRBV3-1 and J is TRBJ1-4; the D is unclear. The CDR3 sequence is 13 residues long. The V end lost 3 bases, the J end lost 7 bases, and 9 bases lay between the germline ends. The V gene's germline CDR1 is LGHDT and CDR2 YNNKEL (reference sequence). The DNA for the CDR3 is TGTGCCAGCAGCCAGACTGAGGGTGAAAAACTGTTTTTT. This gives the protein CASSQTEGEKLFF.

The sample holds many counts of this clonotype. This rearrangement joins TRBV20-1 to TRBJ2-7, with 8 positions matching TRBD2. CDR3 size: 15 residues. Germline V gene data show CDR1 as DFQATT and CDR2 as SNEGSKA (reference sequence). Trimming cost V 5 bases and J 0 bases; bases outside gene matches: 9. The DNA of the CDR3 is TGCAGTGCTGAGAGGCCAGCGGGGGCCTCCTACGAGCAGTACTTC. As protein: CSAERPAGASYEQYF.

This clonotype was seen many times. The gene calls are TRBV6-2 or TRBV6-3 and TRBJ2-7; D tentatively reads TRBD1 or TRBD2 (6 bases each). The V and J ends lost 4 bases and 0 bases respectively, with 19 bases between them. Per germline, CDR1 MNHEY and CDR2 SVGEGT. This CDR3 region has 17 residues. The CDR3 sequence: CASSLSFRGPSSYEQYF. As DNA, the CDR3 is TGTGCCAGCAGTTTATCCTTTCGGGGGCCCAGCTCCTACGAGCAGTACTTC.

This clonotype was counted many times. The rearrangement joins TRBV7-9 to TRBJ1-2; 8 bases line up with TRBD1. Germline V gene lookup returns CDR1 SEHNR and CDR2 FQNEAQ (reference sequence). With V trimmed by 5 bases and J by 0 bases, 11 bases remained unmatched. The CDR3 extends over 17 amino acids. CDR3 sequence (DNA): TGTGCCAGCAGCAGAGTGGGACAGGATCTTTCTAACTATGGCTACACCTTC. It yields the protein CASSRVGQDLSNYGYTF.